Listed below are T cell receptor beta chains from one sample, sequenced in a study of cytomegalovirus exposure and HLA in healthy donors. Assay: immunoSEQ multiplex PCR; the TCRdb copy retains only in-frame clones and omits some. Here the sample spans roughly 200,000 clones, over 70% being singletons. The sequenced material came from PBMCs. These TCRs come from a boy under 10 years old in good health and CMV-seronegative. The CDR3 runs from the conserved cysteine through the conserved F or W. A D gene is named only where the DNA matches it firmly. The size field is filled for only some rows; it gives once, few, many or a size class.

D	V	size	length	J	CDR3	DNA
TRBD1	TRBV5-8	-	14	TRBJ1-4	CASSRQGVGEKLFF	TGTGCCAGCAGCCGTCAGGGGGTGGGTGAAAAACTGTTTTTT
TRBD2	TRBV27	-	18	TRBJ2-3	CASSLRVSTSGWTDTQYF	TGTGCCAGCAGTTTAAGGGTCTCGACTAGCGGGTGGACAGATACGCAGTATTTT
-	TRBV7-9	-	15	TRBJ2-3	CASSSAGPSTDTQYF	TGTGCCAGCAGCTCGGCGGGCCCTAGCACAGATACGCAGTATTTT
TRBD2	TRBV4-1	few	14	TRBJ2-7	CASSLILATYEQYF	TGCGCCAGCAGCCTGATACTAGCGACCTACGAGCAGTACTTC
-	TRBV13	-	14	TRBJ2-7	CASSPNRSPYEQYF	TGTGCCAGCAGCCCAAACAGGTCCCCCTACGAGCAGTACTTC
-	TRBV27	few	11	TRBJ2-2	CASNSGGELFF	TGTGCCAGCAACTCAGGCGGGGAGCTGTTTTTT
TRBD1	TRBV6-9	-	16	TRBJ2-7	CASSPVRTGGPHEQYF	TGTGCCAGCAGCCCCGTCCGGACAGGGGGCCCCCACGAGCAGTACTTC
-	TRBV6-5	-	14	TRBJ1-4	CVSSYLDRPGKLFF	TGTGTCAGCAGTTACTTGGACAGACCGGGAAAACTGTTTTTT
TRBD2	TRBV9	-	16	TRBJ2-1	CASSVGLAGVYNEQFF	TGTGCCAGCAGCGTGGGACTAGCGGGAGTGTACAATGAGCAGTTCTTC
-	TRBV27	-	15	TRBJ2-7	CASSLGPFLRGEQYF	TGTGCCAGCAGTTTGGGTCCTTTTTTAAGAGGCGAGCAGTACTTC
TRBD1	TRBV6-5	-	12	TRBJ2-5	CASSTTGGTQYF	TGTGCCAGCAGTACGACAGGGGGGACCCAGTACTTC
TRBD2	TRBV19	-	16	TRBJ2-1	CASSRASGSLGNEQFF	TGTGCCAGTAGTAGGGCTAGCGGGAGCCTCGGGAATGAGCAGTTCTTC
-	TRBV2	-	16	TRBJ1-5	CASRGWGEHSNQPQHF	TGTGCCAGCAGGGGCTGGGGGGAACATAGCAATCAGCCCCAGCATTTT
-	TRBV4-1	-	15	TRBJ2-7	CASSQRDSNPYEQYF	TGCGCCAGCAGCCAAAGGGACTCTAACCCCTACGAGCAGTACTTC
-	TRBV7-9	-	13	TRBJ1-1	CASSLAAGLSDFF	TGTGCCAGCAGCTTAGCAGCGGGACTTTCCGATTTCTTT
-	TRBV19	-	15	TRBJ2-6	CASSMGSSGANVLTF	TGTGCCAGTAGTATGGGCAGCTCTGGGGCCAACGTCCTGACTTTC
-	TRBV9	-	14	TRBJ1-1	CASSPSQGNTEAFF	TGTGCCAGCAGCCCATCCCAGGGGAACACTGAAGCTTTCTTT
TRBD2	TRBV9	once	15	TRBJ2-3	CASSGRDYSTDTQYF	TGTGCCAGCAGCGGCCGGGACTACAGCACAGATACGCAGTATTTT
-	TRBV19	-	15	TRBJ1-2	CASSIDLSVNYGYTF	TGTGCCAGTAGTATAGATCTCTCGGTTAACTATGGCTACACCTTC
-	TRBV4-2	-	12	TRBJ2-3	CASSQGSGTQYF	TGTGCCAGCAGCCAAGGGTCGGGTACGCAGTATTTT
TRBD2	TRBV15	-	16	TRBJ2-7	CATSTPASGRDNEQYF	TGTGCCACCAGCACCCCAGCTAGCGGGAGGGACAACGAGCAGTACTTC
TRBD1	TRBV25-1	-	16	TRBJ2-7	CASSEPTGGNSYEQYF	TGTGCCAGCAGTGAGCCTACAGGGGGCAACTCCTACGAGCAGTACTTC
-	TRBV7-9	-	14	TRBJ1-5	CASSLDGGHQPQHF	TGTGCCAGCAGCTTAGACGGAGGGCATCAGCCCCAGCATTTT
TRBD2	TRBV4-1	-	13	TRBJ2-7	CASSQDRRTSSSF	TGCGCCAGCAGCCAAGATAGGCGGACTAGCAGCTCCTTC
TRBD1	TRBV6-5	few	12	TRBJ1-1	CASSGQGPEAFF	TGTGCCAGCAGTGGACAGGGCCCTGAAGCTTTCTTT
-	TRBV23-1	-	16	TRBJ2-1	CASSQSSQGGGNEQFF	TGCGCCAGCAGTCAATCTTCCCAGGGAGGAGGAAATGAGCAGTTCTTC
-	TRBV4-1	few	14	TRBJ2-7	CASSQDRGFDEQYF	TGCGCCAGCAGCCAAGATCGGGGTTTCGACGAGCAGTACTTC